The 22 T cell receptor beta chains below were found in one sample sequenced in a study of blood T cell repertoires in COVID-19. Profiled with immunoSEQ multiplex PCR; TCRdb holds only in-frame clones, not every one. Of fewer than 200,000 clones detected, roughly 85% appear once; the ten largest clones hold 26%. Sequences were obtained from peripheral blood. The source is a woman between 65 and 79 years old with acute or convalescent COVID-19.

This clone was found once. The V call is TRBV21-1, the J call TRBJ2-2; the tabulated D call, TRBD2, remains unverified against the DNA. TRBV21-1 is shown as a pseudogene. The length of the CDR3 is 18 residues. DNA for the CDR3: TGTGCCAGCAGCAAAGGCGGAAGCTTAACCCGGGGCACCGGGGAGCTGTTTTTT. Its translation is CASSKGGSLTRGTGELFF.

This clone was seen a few times. The chain combines TRBV28 with TRBJ2-7, with TRBD2 matching over 12 bases. The CDR3 runs to 16 residues. V gave up 4 bases and J gave up 3 bases; unmatched junction bases: 7. Germline assignment: CDR1 MDHEN and CDR2 SYDVKM. CDR3 coding DNA: TGTGCCAGCAGTTACGTCAGGACTAGCGGGATCTACGAGCAGTACTTC. Amino acid sequence: CASSYVRTSGIYEQYF.

V and J are TRBV21-1 and TRBJ2-1; no DNA check was done on the table's D call, TRBD2. TRBV21-1 corresponds to a pseudogene. The CDR3 contains 21 residues. The CDR3 DNA sequence: TGTGCCAGCAGGCACGCTAGACCGGGACTAGCGGAGCCCCTGCGGGGCAATGAGCAGTTCTTC. It codes for CASRHARPGLAEPLRGNEQFF.

The V call is TRBV29-1, the J call TRBJ2-7; TRBD2 is a possible D gene (5 bases). CDR3 length: 13 amino acids. V was cut by 4 bases and J by 0 bases, with 10 bases left in between. Germline CDR1 SQVTM, CDR2 ANQGSEA. CDR3 sequence: CSVGSEFSYEQYF. As DNA, the CDR3 is TGCAGCGTTGGTAGCGAATTCTCCTACGAGCAGTACTTC.

The V call is TRBV5-1, the J call TRBJ1-6, with TRBD1 identical over 10 bases. This CDR3 region has 15 residues. Germline V gene sequence: CDR1 SGHRS, CDR2 YFSETQ. J lost 11 bases, V lost 3 bases, and 8 bases had no gene match. The CDR3 bases are TGCGCCAGCAGCTATGCGCCGGGACAGGGGACACCCCTCCACTTT. Its translation is CASSYAPGQGTPLHF.

The rearrangement uses TRBV5-4 and TRBJ2-1, with 9 bases aligning to TRBD1. V lost 0 bases to trimming and J lost 9 bases; unmatched junction nucleotides: 7. Germline CDR1 is SGHNT and CDR2 is YYREEE (reference sequence). This CDR3 spans 15 amino acids. CDR3 in amino acids: CASSLAAQGAGEQFF. The CDR3 DNA reads as TGTGCCAGCAGCTTGGCGGCACAGGGGGCGGGTGAGCAGTTCTTC. Using reference TRBV5-4 and TRBJ2-1 for the parts outside the CDR3, the full variable domain is ETGVTQSPTHLIKTRGQQVTLRCSSQSGHNTVSWYQQALGQGPQFIFQYYREEENGRGNFPPRFSGLQFPNYSSELNVNALELDDSALYLCASSLAAQGAGEQFFGPGTRLTVL.

The chain has TRBV7-3 and TRBJ2-5; 9 positions match TRBD1. With 5 bases clipped from V and 5 bases from J, the junction kept 9 bases outside the gene matches. The CDR3 extends over 15 amino acids. Germline CDR1 SGHTA, CDR2 FQGTGA. Written as DNA, the CDR3 is TGTGCCAGCAGCCCTCACAGGGGGCAGGATGAGACCCAGTACTTC. Its protein is CASSPHRGQDETQYF.

In regard to this clone: The junction differs from germline at one of its ends, possibly a read error. V usage is TRBV4-1 and J usage is TRBJ2-1; no reliable D call. Germline V gene data show CDR1 as MGHRA and CDR2 as YSYEKL. There are 15 residues in the CDR3. CDR3 in DNA: TGCGCCAGCAGCCAACCGTCGTCCCAAGGAGTCGAGCGGTTCTTC. Encoded protein: CASSQPSSQGVERFF.

This clone was observed a few times. The chain couples TRBV5-1 to TRBJ2-1; 8 nucleotides match TRBD1. Losses at the gene ends were 6 bases for V and 0 bases for J; bases not matched to a gene: 2. Germline V gene data show CDR1 as SGHRS and CDR2 as YFSETQ. The length of the CDR3 is 14 residues. This chain's CDR3 is CASKGQDSYNEQFF. The CDR3 DNA sequence: TGCGCCAGCAAGGGACAGGACTCCTACAATGAGCAGTTCTTC.

V usage is TRBV11-3 and J usage is TRBJ2-1; TRBD2 agrees at 14 bases. CDR3 length: 15 amino acids. V gave up 3 bases and J gave up 6 bases; unmatched junction bases: 1. In germline, CDR1 is SGHNT, CDR2 YENEEA. The CDR3, as DNA: TGTGCCAGCAGCTTTGGACTAGCGGGAGGCAATGAGCAGTTCTTC. Encoded protein: CASSFGLAGGNEQFF. Combining the CDR3 with reference TRBV11-3 and TRBJ2-1 gives the whole variable domain EAGVVQSPRYKIIEKKQPVAFWCNPISGHNTLYWYLQNLGQGPELLIRYENEEAVDDSQLPKDRFSAERLKGVDSTLKIQPAELGDSAVYLCASSFGLAGGNEQFFGPGTRLTVL.

In this sample, this clone turned up once. This chain uses TRBV5-4 with TRBJ2-7, with 8 positions matching TRBD2. CDR3 length: 16 amino acids. Germline V gene data show CDR1 as SGHNT and CDR2 as YYREEE (reference sequence). V gave up 4 bases and J gave up 2 bases; unmatched junction bases: 11. CDR3 nucleotide sequence: TGTGCCAGCAGCCCAGGGCCGGGGGGGGGCACCTACGAGCAGTACTTC. Translating gives CASSPGPGGGTYEQYF.

This chain links TRBV29-1 with TRBJ2-1; TRBD1 matches at 7 bases. Per germline, CDR1 SQVTM and CDR2 ANQGSEA. This CDR3 has 13 residues. The trim removed 5 bases at V and 6 bases at J, leaving 7 bases unmatched. The CDR3 spells CSVRDSIFNEQFF. CDR3 DNA sequence: TGCAGCGTTCGGGACAGTATCTTCAATGAGCAGTTCTTC.

The J gene is TRBJ2-1, the V gene TRBV7-2, with D tentatively TRBD2 (7 bases). The CDR3 loop spans 16 amino acids. V lost 5 bases to trimming and J lost 1 base, with 15 bases between them. Germline values: CDR1 SGHTA, CDR2 FQGNSA. CDR3 amino acids: CASSPWGGRSYNEQFF. CDR3 bases: TGTGCCAGCAGCCCCTGGGGGGGGCGATCCTACAATGAGCAGTTCTTC.

The chain carries TRBV27 and TRBJ1-5; 9 bases line up with TRBD1. J lost 5 bases, V lost 2 bases, and 7 bases had no gene match. The germline V gene has CDR1 MNHEY and CDR2 SMNVEV (reference sequence). The CDR3 is 16 residues long. The CDR3 loop reads CASSLGTGTRHQPQHF. DNA for the CDR3: TGTGCCAGCAGTTTAGGGACAGGGACGAGACATCAGCCCCAGCATTTT.

The chain carries TRBV19 and TRBJ1-5; D is ambiguous. Germline V lookup: CDR1 LNHDA, CDR2 SQIVND (reference sequence). The CDR3 length is 15 residues. V was shortened by 5 bases and J by 1 base, with 12 bases between the two germline ends. Here the CDR3 DNA reads TGTGCCAGTAGTGTGCAGCCGGGGAGCAATCAGCCCCAGCATTTT. It is translated as CASSVQPGSNQPQHF.

This chain links TRBV11-2 with TRBJ2-3, with D unclear. This CDR3 region has 13 residues. The germline V and J ends were trimmed by 5 bases and 0 bases, with 6 bases remaining between them. Germline V gives CDR1 SGHAT, CDR2 FQNNGV. DNA for the CDR3: TGTGCCAGCAGCGCCACTAGCACAGATACGCAGTATTTT. Encoded protein: CASSATSTDTQYF.

The chain couples TRBV7-6 to TRBJ2-5; the match to TRBD2 covers 11 bases. Germline V lookup: CDR1 SGHVS, CDR2 FNYEAQ. V shed 5 bases, J shed 5 bases, and the junction held 16 bases outside the gene matches. This CDR3 is 18 amino acids long. CDR3 region: CASSAHPRASGRRETQYF. The CDR3 nucleotides read TGTGCCAGCAGCGCTCATCCTCGGGCTAGCGGGAGGAGGGAGACCCAGTACTTC.

The rearrangement joins TRBV7-9 to TRBJ1-2; D gene ambiguous. V was clipped by 3 bases and J by 10 bases, with 15 bases between them. CDR3 length: 13 residues. The V gene's germline CDR1 is SEHNR and CDR2 FQNEAQ (reference sequence). The CDR3 DNA sequence: TGTGCCAGCAGCTTGGAGGACTCGGCTTCCTACACCTTC. It encodes CASSLEDSASYTF.

The V and J genes are TRBV19 and TRBJ2-2; tentative D call: TRBD1 (6 bases). Germline V gene data show CDR1 as LNHDA and CDR2 as SQIVND (reference sequence). The V end lost 3 bases, the J end lost 6 bases, and 14 bases lay between the germline ends. This CDR3 comprises 15 residues. The CDR3, as DNA: TGTGCCAGTAGTATCAGGTGGGGGCGCGCCGGGGAGCTGTTTTTT. Protein sequence: CASSIRWGRAGELFF.

This clone was counted many times. The chain combines TRBV7-8 with TRBJ1-5, with D possibly matching TRBD1 (6 bases). CDR1 and CDR2 (germline): SGHVS, FQNEAQ. Between the trimmed V and J ends, which lost 4 bases and 6 bases, there was a span of 19 bases. This CDR3 is built from 16 residues. This CDR3 is CASSSEVAGASQPQHF. The CDR3 nucleotides read TGTGCCAGCAGCTCCGAGGTGGCGGGGGCTAGTCAGCCCCAGCATTTT. The whole variable domain, filled in from reference TRBV7-8 and TRBJ1-5, reads GAGVSQSPRYKVAKRGQDVALRCDPISGHVSLFWYQQALGQGPEFLTYFQNEAQLDKSGLPSDRFFAERPEGSVSTLKIQRTQQEDSAVYLCASSSEVAGASQPQHFGDGTRLSIL.

This rearrangement joins TRBV25-1 to TRBJ1-6; tentative D call: TRBD1 (6 bases). V lost 6 bases and J 4 bases, leaving 16 bases between the germline ends. The germline V gene encodes CDR1 MGHDK and CDR2 SYGVNS. This CDR3 has 16 residues. The CDR3 DNA reads as TGTGCCAGCAGCGCAGGGGACACCGTGTATAATTCACCCCTCCACTTT. Translation: CASSAGDTVYNSPLHF.

The chain uses TRBV2 and TRBJ2-7; D not resolved. CDR3 length equals 16 residues. CDR1 and CDR2 from the germline V gene are SNHLY and FYNNEI. V lost 2 bases and J 0 bases, leaving 14 bases between the germline ends. The chain's CDR3 is CASSEQVAVNSYEQYF. CDR3 DNA: TGTGCCAGCAGTGAACAGGTCGCAGTCAACTCCTACGAGCAGTACTTC.